This T cell receptor (beta chain) was found in a study of T cells expressing NK-cell markers. Looking at the study overall: Repertoire data for TCR beta were derived from sorted T cells (CD3+CD56+NKG2C+, CD3+CD56+NKG2C- and CD3+CD56-NKG2C+). The authors sequenced eight donors, of whom seven were HCMV-seropositive and one was seronegative. Findings and caveats of the study: The leading position in the CD3+CD56-NKG2C+ fraction of a handful of donors also went to these clonotypes.

The CDR3 loop spans 14 amino acids. Germline-derived CDR1 and CDR2 are SQVTM and ANQGSEA. TCRdb reprocessed the 5' RACE reads and reports one entry per CDR3 protein, with no DNA. Its table lists 350,000 to 450,000 distinct CDR3 sequences. As regards this clonotype: Antigen: not known.

Sequencing was performed on blood T cells: a sorted CD56 or NKG2C T cell subset, CD4+ or CD8+ T cells, or bulk PBMC T cells (not recorded which). The rearrangement links TRBV29-1 to TRBJ2-3; lacking DNA, the TRBD1 call made by TCRdb goes unchecked. This clonotype was obtained from a man aged 18 to 69 in good health. CDR3 amino acids: CSVRNRGPADTQYF.